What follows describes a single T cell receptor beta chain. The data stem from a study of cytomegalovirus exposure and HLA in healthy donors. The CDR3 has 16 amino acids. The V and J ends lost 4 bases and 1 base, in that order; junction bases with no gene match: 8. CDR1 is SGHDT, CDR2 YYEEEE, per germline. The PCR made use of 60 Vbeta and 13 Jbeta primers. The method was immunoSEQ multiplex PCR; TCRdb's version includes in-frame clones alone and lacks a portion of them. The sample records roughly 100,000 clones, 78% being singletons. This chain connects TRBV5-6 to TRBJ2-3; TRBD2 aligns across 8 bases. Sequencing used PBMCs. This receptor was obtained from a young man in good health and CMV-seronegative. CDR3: CASSPLDSGGTDTQYF. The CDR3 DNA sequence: TGTGCCAGCAGCCCGTTGGATAGCGGGGGCACAGATACGCAGTATTTT.